This T cell receptor (beta chain) is drawn from a study of cytomegalovirus exposure and HLA in healthy donors. Vbeta (60) and Jbeta (13) primers were used in the PCR. Authors' data handling: Some 80 million unique TCR beta chains, roughly 11 million shared, were counted in a later analysis. Sequencing used immunoSEQ multiplex PCR; TCRdb keeps in-frame clones, though not all of them. The V and J calls and clone size are taken from that table; D and trimming were inferred from the DNA. The sample yields 250,000 to 350,000 clones, around two thirds seen once. Notes on this clone: The same CDR3 arises from other DNA sequences in this sample as well.

The sequencing sample was made of PBMCs. The TCR sequence derives from a female donor in good health and CMV-seronegative.

Here the CDR3 reads CASSSGLNTEAFF. The CDR3 bases are TGTGCCAGTAGTTCGGGGTTAAACACTGAAGCTTTCTTT. V gene TRBV19 combines with J gene TRBJ1-1; the D is unclear. Germline V gives CDR1 LNHDA, CDR2 SQIVND (reference sequence). Trimming cost V 5 bases and J 2 bases, with 9 bases left between them. This CDR3 comprises 13 residues.